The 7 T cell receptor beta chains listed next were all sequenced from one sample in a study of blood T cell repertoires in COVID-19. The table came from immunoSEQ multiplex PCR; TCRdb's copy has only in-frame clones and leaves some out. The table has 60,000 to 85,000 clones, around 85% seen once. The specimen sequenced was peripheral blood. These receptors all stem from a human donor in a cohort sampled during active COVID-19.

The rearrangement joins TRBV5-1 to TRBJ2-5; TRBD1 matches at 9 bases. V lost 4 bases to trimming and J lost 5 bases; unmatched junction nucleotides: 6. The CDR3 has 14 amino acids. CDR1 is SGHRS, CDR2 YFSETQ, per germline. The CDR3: CASSDTGGQETQYF. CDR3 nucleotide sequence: TGCGCCAGCAGCGATACAGGGGGCCAGGAGACCCAGTACTTC.

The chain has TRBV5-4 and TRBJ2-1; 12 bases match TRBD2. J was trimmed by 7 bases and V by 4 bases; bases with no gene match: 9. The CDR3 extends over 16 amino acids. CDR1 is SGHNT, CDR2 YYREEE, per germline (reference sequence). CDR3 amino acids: CASSPGGLAGLNEQFF. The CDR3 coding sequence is TGTGCCAGCAGCCCGGGAGGACTAGCGGGGCTAAATGAGCAGTTCTTC. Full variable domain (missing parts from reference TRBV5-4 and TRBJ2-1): ETGVTQSPTHLIKTRGQQVTLRCSSQSGHNTVSWYQQALGQGPQFIFQYYREEENGRGNFPPRFSGLQFPNYSSELNVNALELDDSALYLCASSPGGLAGLNEQFFGPGTRLTVL.

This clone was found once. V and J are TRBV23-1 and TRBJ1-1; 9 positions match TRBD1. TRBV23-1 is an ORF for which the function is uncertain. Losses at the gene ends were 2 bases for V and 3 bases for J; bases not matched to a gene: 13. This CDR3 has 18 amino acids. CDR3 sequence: CASSQPVPGQGTDTEAFF. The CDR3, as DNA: TGCGCCAGCAGTCAACCCGTCCCGGGACAGGGAACCGACACTGAAGCTTTCTTT.

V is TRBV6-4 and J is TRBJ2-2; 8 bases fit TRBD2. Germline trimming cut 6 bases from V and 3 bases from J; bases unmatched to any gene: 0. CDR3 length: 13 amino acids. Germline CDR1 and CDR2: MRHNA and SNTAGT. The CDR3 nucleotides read TGTGCCAGCAGGCGGGGGGACACCGGGGAGCTGTTTTTT. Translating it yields CASRRGDTGELFF.

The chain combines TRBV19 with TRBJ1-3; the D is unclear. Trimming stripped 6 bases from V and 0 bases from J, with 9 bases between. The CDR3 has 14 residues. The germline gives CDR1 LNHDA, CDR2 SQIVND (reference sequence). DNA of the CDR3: TGTGCCAGTAGACAGATTCTCTCTGGAAACACCATATATTTT. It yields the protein CASRQILSGNTIYF.

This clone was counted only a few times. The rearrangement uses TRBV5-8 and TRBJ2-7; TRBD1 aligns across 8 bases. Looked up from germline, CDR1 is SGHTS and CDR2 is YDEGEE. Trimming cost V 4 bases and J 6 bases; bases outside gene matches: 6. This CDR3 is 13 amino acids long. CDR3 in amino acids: CASSRAGGGEQYF. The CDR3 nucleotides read TGTGCCAGCAGCCGGGCAGGGGGCGGCGAGCAGTACTTC.

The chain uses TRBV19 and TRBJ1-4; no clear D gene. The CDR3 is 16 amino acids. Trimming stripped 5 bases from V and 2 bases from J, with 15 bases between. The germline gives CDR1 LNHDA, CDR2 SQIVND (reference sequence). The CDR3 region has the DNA TGTGCCAGTAGTTCTCCGCCGGGAGGGACTAATGAAAAACTGTTTTTT. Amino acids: CASSSPPGGTNEKLFF.